Presented here are 16 T cell receptor beta chains from one specimen sequenced in a study of cytomegalovirus exposure and HLA in healthy donors. In the PCR, 60 Vbeta and 13 Jbeta primers were used. The data were produced by immunoSEQ multiplex PCR, yet TCRdb's version contains in-frame clones alone and is incomplete. The sample contains about 100,000 clones, around 80% of which appear only once. Sequences were obtained from PBMCs. Receptors originate from a woman in her thirties or forties in good health and CMV-seronegative.

The chain couples TRBV7-9 to TRBJ2-1; D might be TRBD2 (6 bases). The CDR3 has 15 amino acids. Per germline, CDR1 SEHNR and CDR2 FQNEAQ (reference sequence). Trimming removed 7 bases at V and 3 bases at J, with 16 bases between. For the CDR3, the DNA is TGTGCCAGCACCACGGGGTCTAGCGTCTACAATGAGCAGTTCTTC. It encodes CASTTGSSVYNEQFF.

The chain joins TRBV25-1 to TRBJ1-2; the D gene is possibly TRBD1 (6 bases). Trimming left V 4 bases short and J 3 bases short, with 18 bases between. The germline V gene has CDR1 MGHDK and CDR2 SYGVNS. The CDR3 is 16 residues long. The CDR3 DNA is TGTGCCAGCAGTGGGACGGACAGATCGGCCGACTATGGCTACACCTTC. Protein: CASSGTDRSADYGYTF.

This clone was recorded once. The chain has TRBV10-3 and TRBJ1-1, with a weak D call TRBD1 (5 bases). With 5 bases removed from V and 7 bases from J, the gap between germline ends came to 11 bases. Germline loops: CDR1 ENHRY, CDR2 SYGVKD. The CDR3 loop spans 12 amino acids. The CDR3: CAISPGGGEAFF. The DNA of the CDR3 is TGTGCCATCAGTCCTGGGGGGGGTGAAGCTTTCTTT.

The rearrangement joins TRBV6-1 to TRBJ1-5, with 7 bases aligning to TRBD1. From germline, CDR1 is MNHNS and CDR2 SASEGT. The J segment lost 0 bases and the V segment lost 7 bases, leaving 3 bases of the junction unmatched. The CDR3 length is 14 residues. This CDR3 reads CASTGQHSNQPQHF. DNA of the CDR3: TGTGCCAGCACGGGACAGCATAGCAATCAGCCCCAGCATTTT.

The genes are TRBV5-1 and TRBJ1-3; no clear D. Trimming pared 0 bases from V and 1 base from J, leaving 5 bases between. The CDR3 consists of 14 residues. The germline V gene encodes CDR1 SGHRS and CDR2 YFSETQ. The CDR3 region is CASSLGGSGNTIYF. DNA of the CDR3: TGCGCCAGCAGCTTGGGAGGGTCTGGAAACACCATATATTTT.

The CDR3 nucleotides are TGTGCCAGCAGTTACGCGCGGCTGAACTACGAGCAGTACTTC. Translated, it gives CASSYARLNYEQYF. The V call is TRBV6-5, the J call TRBJ2-7; D is ambiguous. V was clipped by 2 bases and J by 3 bases, with 11 bases between them. The CDR3 loop spans 14 amino acids. From germline, CDR1 is MNHEY and CDR2 SVGAGI.

On this clone: Compared with germline, one end of the junction differs, possibly owing to a read error. The chain links TRBV7-9 to TRBJ2-3; D might be TRBD1 (6 bases). This CDR3 is built from 12 residues. The V gene's germline CDR1 is SEHNR and CDR2 FQNEAQ (reference sequence). CDR3 sequence: CSSSPPDRRRYF. The CDR3 DNA reads TGTTCCAGCAGCCCCCCTGACAGGAGGAGGTATTTT. The variable domain in full, completed from reference TRBV7-9 and TRBJ2-3, reads DTGVSQNPRHKITKRGQNVTFRCDPISEHNRLYWYRQTLGQGPEFLTYFQNEAQLEKSRLLSDRFSAERPKGSFSTLEIQRTEQGDSAMYLCSSSPPDRRRYFGPGTRLTVL.

The chain uses TRBV27 and TRBJ2-3, with D tentatively TRBD2 (6 bases). The V and J ends lost 4 bases and 0 bases respectively, with 14 bases between them. Germline CDR1 is MNHEY and CDR2 is SMNVEV (reference sequence). The CDR3 extends over 16 amino acids. CDR3 in amino acids: CASSSTSPQSTDTQYF. The CDR3 coding sequence is TGTGCCAGCAGTTCCACTAGCCCGCAAAGCACAGATACGCAGTATTTT.

The chain is built from TRBV28 and TRBJ2-7; 7 nucleotides line up with TRBD1. The V segment lost 4 bases and the J segment 6 bases; nucleotides outside the gene matches: 9. CDR1 and CDR2 (germline): MDHEN, SYDVKM. The CDR3 is made up of 14 amino acids. CDR3 sequence (DNA): TGTGCCAGCAGTTCTCCGGGACAGTTGGGCGAGCAGTACTTC. Encoded protein: CASSSPGQLGEQYF.

This clone appeared a few times. The chain employs TRBV28 and TRBJ1-5; tentatively, D is TRBD1 (6 bases). The CDR3 is 15 residues long. Germline CDR1 and CDR2: MDHEN and SYDVKM. V lost 3 bases, J lost 3 bases, and 12 bases lay in between. The CDR3 sequence is CASSFWGQVNQPQHF. The CDR3 nucleotides are TGTGCCAGCAGTTTTTGGGGGCAGGTCAATCAGCCCCAGCATTTT. The whole variable domain, remainder taken from reference TRBV28 and TRBJ1-5, is DVKVTQSSRYLVKRTGEKVFLECVQDMDHENMFWYRQDPGLGLRLIYFSYDVKMKEKGDIPEGYSVSREKKERFSLILESASTNQTSMYLCASSFWGQVNQPQHFGDGTRLSIL.

This chain uses TRBV7-2 with TRBJ1-4, with 10 bases identical to TRBD1. There are 16 residues in the CDR3. Per germline, CDR1 SGHTA and CDR2 FQGNSA. V was clipped by 5 bases and J by 5 bases; unmatched bases: 8. CDR3: CASSRLRDRGNEKLFF. The CDR3 DNA follows: TGTGCCAGCAGCCGACTCCGGGACAGGGGAAATGAAAAACTGTTTTTT.

The chain has TRBV5-4 and TRBJ2-5; the D is unclear. The CDR3 is 14 amino acids. The V and J ends lost 0 bases and 5 bases respectively, with 11 bases between them. Germline V CDR1 and CDR2: SGHNT, YYREEE (reference sequence). For the CDR3, the DNA is TGTGCCAGCAGCTTGGACGACAACCTTGAGACCCAGTACTTC. It encodes CASSLDDNLETQYF.

V gene TRBV19 combines with J gene TRBJ2-5; 13 bases are a match to TRBD2. With V trimmed by 8 bases and J by 5 bases, 11 bases remained unmatched. Germline lookup yields CDR1 LNHDA and CDR2 SQIVND (reference sequence). The CDR3 loop spans 16 amino acids. The DNA for the CDR3 is TGTGCCAGTGGCTTTTGGACTAGCGGGGGCGGGGAGACCCAGTACTTC. Encoded protein: CASGFWTSGGGETQYF.

J is TRBJ1-1 and V is TRBV19; weak D call: TRBD1 (6 bases). CDR3 length: 14 residues. Per germline, CDR1 LNHDA and CDR2 SQIVND (reference sequence). Trimming pared 0 bases from V and 8 bases from J, leaving 13 bases between. CDR3 amino acids: CASSIEGAVNEAFF. The CDR3 bases are TGTGCCAGTAGTATAGAGGGGGCAGTTAACGAAGCTTTCTTT. The full variable domain, in which reference TRBV19 and TRBJ1-1 provide the parts outside the CDR3, is DGGITQSPKYLFRKEGQNVTLSCEQNLNHDAMYWYRQDPGQGLRLIYYSQIVNDFQKGDIAEGYSVSREKKESFPLTVTSAQKNPTAFYLCASSIEGAVNEAFFGQGTRLTVV.

V is TRBV9 and J is TRBJ2-7, with 9 bases matching TRBD2. J was trimmed by 1 base and V by 4 bases; bases with no gene match: 3. The V gene's germline CDR1 is SGDLS and CDR2 YYNGEE. The CDR3 loop spans 14 amino acids. CDR3: CASSPSGVSYEQYF. The CDR3 DNA reads as TGTGCCAGCAGCCCTAGCGGGGTTTCCTACGAGCAGTACTTC.

The chain couples TRBV9 to TRBJ1-1, with D unresolved. V was pared by 2 bases and J by 4 bases, with 12 bases between. The CDR3 length is 14 residues. CDR1 and CDR2 (germline): SGDLS, YYNGEE. Here the CDR3 reads CASSVVQVGTEAFF. The CDR3, as DNA: TGTGCCAGCAGCGTGGTTCAGGTCGGCACTGAAGCTTTCTTT.